The clone carrying this T cell receptor (beta chain) has ten or more counts. The antigen is undetermined. This sample is part of a study of T cell repertoires in cytomegalovirus infection. Study in general: Indications came from public TCR beta signatures; they pointed to CMV infection and to a matching HLA type.

The CDR3 runs to 18 residues. CDR1 is MNHNS, CDR2 SASEGT, per germline. V was clipped by 0 bases and J by 0 bases, with 15 bases between them. TCRdb reprocessed the reads with MiXCR, giving one entry per CDR3 protein. The sample shows 85,000 to 130,000 distinct CDR3 sequences, about 22% of them seen only once. Points from the study as a whole: HLA-C-restricted CMV clonotypes gave the most frequent clonotype in two of eight donors. Carriers of CMV and the relevant HLA type were discriminated by public TCR beta frequency.

Sequencing used CD8+ T cells from PBMCs. The receptor was derived from a human donor in good health (CMV status not recorded). Some clones in this sample may be carry-over from other donors' samples. The genes are TRBV6-1 and TRBJ2-1; D might be TRBD2 (5 bases). CDR3 nucleotides: TGTGCCAGCAGTGAAGCGCCTGAGAGAGGGAGCTCCTACAATGAGCAGTTCTTC. Its protein is CASSEAPERGSSYNEQFF.